Listed below are T cell receptor beta chains from one sample, sequenced in a study of blood T cell repertoires in COVID-19. TCRdb keeps only in-frame clones here, not all; method: immunoSEQ multiplex PCR. The sample has about 67,000 clones; 85% to 90% are singletons. The sequencing input was peripheral blood. Receptor source: a man aged 50 to 59 with active COVID-19. CDR3s include the opening cysteine and the closing phenylalanine or tryptophan. A D gene is named only where the DNA matches it firmly. A row's size may be missing; if present it is once, few, many or a size class.

TRBJ2-2	TRBV4-3	once	TRBD2	CASSQEFVAGGTGELFF	TGCGCCAGCAGCCAAGAGTTTGTAGCGGGGGGCACCGGGGAGCTGTTTTTT
TRBJ1-5	TRBV2	-	-	CASSGRGVGNQPQHF	TGTGCCAGCTCGGGCAGGGGTGTTGGCAATCAGCCCCAGCATTTT
TRBJ1-5	TRBV3-1/TRBV3-2	-	TRBD1	CASSQGGRGLRLQHF	TGTGCCAGCAGCCAAGGGGGCAGGGGGCTTAGATTGCAGCATTTT
TRBJ2-1	TRBV6-5	-	-	CASSRTRGGYNEQFF	TGTGCCAGCAGTCGGACTAGGGGGGGCTACAATGAGCAGTTCTTC
TRBJ2-7	TRBV14	few	-	CASSQGVAAAYEQYF	TGTGCCAGCAGCCAAGGGGTAGCGGCGGCCTACGAGCAGTACTTC
TRBJ2-5	TRBV7-2	-	-	CASSLGGRDQETQYF	TGTGCCAGCAGCTTAGGAGGCAGGGACCAAGAGACCCAGTACTTC
TRBJ1-1	TRBV27	-	-	CASSKTGNTEAFF	TGTGCCAGCAGCAAGACAGGGAACACTGAAGCTTTCTTT
TRBJ2-2	TRBV5-4	-	TRBD1	CASSTRTGGVTGELFF	TGTGCCAGCAGCACAAGGACAGGGGGCGTTACCGGGGAGCTGTTTTTT
TRBJ1-1	TRBV30	once	-	CAWSVAPTGGNTEAFF	TGTGCCTGGAGTGTGGCCCCGACAGGCGGAAACACTGAAGCTTTCTTT
TRBJ1-1	TRBV10-3	-	TRBD1	CAIGTGTNTEAFF	TGTGCCATAGGGACAGGGACGAACACTGAAGCTTTCTTT
TRBJ2-1	TRBV4-1	-	-	CASSQDRGLSYNEQFF	TGCGCCAGCAGCCAAGATCGCGGGTTGTCCTACAATGAGCAGTTCTTC
TRBJ2-3	TRBV18	-	TRBD1	CASSPRRTGHSDTQYF	TGTGCCAGCTCACCACGGAGGACAGGGCATTCAGATACGCAGTATTTT
TRBJ2-3	TRBV15	once	TRBD2	CATSRASGGASTDTQYF	TGTGCCACCAGCAGAGCTAGCGGGGGGGCCAGCACAGATACGCAGTATTTT
TRBJ2-1	TRBV11-2	-	TRBD2	CASSFLAGVNNEQFF	TGTGCCAGCAGCTTCCTAGCGGGGGTTAACAATGAGCAGTTCTTC
TRBJ2-3	TRBV29-1	-	-	CSVEMSFTDTQYF	TGCAGCGTTGAAATGTCTTTCACAGATACGCAGTATTTT
TRBJ2-2	TRBV30	few	TRBD2	CAWCPTSGRAGELFF	TGTGCCTGGTGCCCGACTAGCGGGAGGGCCGGGGAGCTGTTTTTT
TRBJ1-5	TRBV6-2/TRBV6-3	-	TRBD1	CASSTGTGVEQPQHF	TGTGCCAGCAGCACCGGGACAGGGGTTGAGCAGCCCCAGCATTTT
TRBJ2-7	TRBV28	-	-	CASSLRSYEQYF	TGTGCCAGCAGTCTCCGCTCCTACGAGCAGTACTTC
TRBJ1-6	TRBV5-4	-	-	CASSRGPGVSPLHF	TGTGCCAGCAGCAGGGGTCCTGGGGTATCACCCCTCCACTTT
TRBJ1-5	TRBV28	-	-	CASRKAGPQPQHF	TGTGCCAGCAGAAAGGCAGGGCCTCAGCCCCAGCATTTT
TRBJ1-6	TRBV18	-	-	CASSPRQESGNSPLHF	TGTGCCAGCTCACCTAGACAGGAATCGGGAAATTCACCCCTCCACTTT
TRBJ1-5	TRBV30	-	-	CAFTGRGPGNQPQHF	TGTGCCTTCACTGGGCGGGGGCCGGGCAATCAGCCCCAGCATTTT
TRBJ1-5	TRBV28	-	-	CASTRQGSNQPQHF	TGTGCCAGCACGCGGCAGGGGAGCAATCAGCCCCAGCATTTT
TRBJ2-5	TRBV7-8	-	-	CASSLARARLQETQYF	TGTGCCAGCAGCTTAGCGCGGGCACGGCTCCAAGAGACCCAGTACTTC
TRBJ1-6	TRBV19	once	-	CASSGRFPGSPLHF	TGTGCCAGTAGTGGCAGATTCCCTGGTTCACCCCTCCACTTT
TRBJ1-3	TRBV7-2	-	TRBD1	CASSLGQGAGNTIYF	TGTGCCAGCAGCTTAGGACAGGGGGCTGGAAACACCATATATTTT
TRBJ2-6	TRBV30	-	-	CAWSVGGANVLTF	TGTGCCTGGAGTGTCGGTGGGGCCAACGTCCTGACTTTC
TRBJ2-7	TRBV5-1	-	-	CASSRGTDYEQYF	TGCGCCAGCAGCCGGGGGACTGACTACGAGCAGTACTTC
TRBJ2-7	TRBV5-5	-	TRBD1	CASSLTGTGGYEQYF	TGTGCCAGCAGCTTGACCGGGACAGGGGGCTACGAGCAGTACTTC
TRBJ2-3	TRBV28	once	TRBD1	CASSLEGRGPDTQYF	TGTGCCAGCAGTTTAGAAGGTAGGGGGCCAGATACGCAGTATTTT
TRBJ2-5	TRBV5-1	-	TRBD2	CASSFLAGRETQYF	TGCGCCAGCAGCTTCCTAGCGGGGAGAGAGACCCAGTACTTC
TRBJ1-1	TRBV5-1	-	-	CASSLAGRGTEAFF	TGCGCCAGCAGCTTGGCCGGGAGGGGCACTGAAGCTTTCTTT
TRBJ1-1	TRBV7-6	-	-	CASSLSRERWTEAFF	TGTGCCAGCAGCTTAAGCCGTGAGAGGTGGACTGAAGCTTTCTTT
TRBJ1-6	TRBV9	-	TRBD1	CASSVSGTGTNNSPLHF	TGTGCCAGCAGCGTAAGTGGGACAGGGACTAACAATTCACCCCTCCACTTT
TRBJ2-1	TRBV3-1/TRBV3-2	once	-	CASSPSDLRGIYNEQFF	TGTGCCAGCAGCCCCTCAGACCTTCGGGGAATCTACAATGAGCAGTTCTTC
TRBJ1-4	TRBV7-8	-	-	CASSLQGTINEKLFF	TGTGCCAGCAGCCTCCAGGGGACAATCAATGAAAAACTGTTTTTT
TRBJ2-1	TRBV5-1	-	-	CASSRLGNQNNEQFF	TGCGCCAGCAGCAGACTAGGGAACCAAAACAATGAGCAGTTCTTC
TRBJ2-7	TRBV4-1	-	TRBD2	CASTRGAGGSYEQYF	TGCGCCAGTACCCGGGGAGCGGGAGGCTCCTACGAGCAGTACTTC